Listed below are T cell receptor beta chains from one sample, sequenced in a study of regulatory T cells in long-lasting Graves disease. TCRdb analysed the multiplex PCR reads with MiXCR anew, one entry per CDR3 protein. This sample has more than 650,000 distinct CDR3 sequences, with approximately 31% found just once. This specimen consisted of peripheral blood mononuclear cells (PBMCs), obtained when the disease was refractory, from a patient treated with antithyroid drugs. The receptors derive from a female donor with Graves disease. CDR3s include the opening cysteine and the closing phenylalanine or tryptophan. The D gene is left open where the match is weak. The size of a clone is reported for some rows only, either as once, few or many, or as a class for expanded clones.

abundance	v_gene	d_gene	j_gene	CDR3aa	CDR3nt
few	TRBV30	NA	TRBJ1-5	CAWSFTGEPQHF	TGTGCCTGGAGTTTCACAGGTGAGCCCCAGCATTTT
once	TRBV19	NA	TRBJ1-5	CASSMSVNQPQHF	TGTGCCAGTAGTATGAGTGTTAATCAGCCCCAGCATTTT
many	TRBV28	NA	TRBJ1-2	CASSLNPNYGYTF	TGTGCCAGCAGTTTGAACCCAAACTATGGCTACACCTTC
NA	TRBV5-1	NA	TRBJ1-2	CASSLAGQSYGYTF	TGCGCCAGCAGCTTGGCCGGTCAGAGCTATGGCTACACCTTC
many	TRBV28	TRBD1	TRBJ1-2	CASVASGGNRGYGYTF	TGTGCCAGCGTGGCGTCAGGGGGCAATCGGGGATATGGCTACACCTTC
many	TRBV5-6	NA	TRBJ1-2	CASSSGTVGYGYTF	TGTGCCAGCAGCTCCGGGACGGTTGGCTATGGCTACACCTTC
NA	TRBV20-1	NA	TRBJ2-4	CSARDREGNIQYF	TGCAGTGCTAGGGACAGGGAGGGGAACATTCAGTACTTC
many	TRBV12-3/TRBV12-4	NA	TRBJ1-2	CASSLKGSHGYTF	TGTGCCAGCAGTTTAAAGGGCTCGCATGGCTACACCTTC
NA	TRBV20-1	TRBD2	TRBJ2-2	CSAPRLAGTGELFF	TGCAGTGCTCCTCGACTAGCGGGCACCGGGGAGCTGTTTTTT
few	TRBV6-1	NA	TRBJ1-1	CASNRVNTEAFF	TGTGCCAGCAACAGGGTGAACACTGAAGCTTTCTTT